These 13 T cell receptor beta chains were sequenced from one sample in a study of T cells in localized non-small cell lung cancer. Profiled with immunoSEQ multiplex PCR; TCRdb holds only in-frame clones, not every one. The data show 75,000 to 85,000 clones, around 82% seen once. The sequenced sample was peripheral blood, obtained before any cancer treatment. These TCRs come from a female donor over 55 with stage I lung adenocarcinoma.

This chain links TRBV21-1 with TRBJ2-3; TRBD1 is the table's D call and was not checked against the DNA. TRBV21-1 represents a pseudogene. This CDR3 spans 14 amino acids. CDR3 in amino acids: CASSNGTAHGTQYF. CDR3 sequence (DNA): TGTGCCAGCAGCAATGGGACAGCCCACGGTACGCAGTATTTT.

The chain carries TRBV28 and TRBJ1-2; 7 nucleotides align to TRBD1. CDR1 is MDHEN and CDR2 is SYDVKM in the germline V gene. The ends lost 6 bases at V and 4 bases at J; junction bases unmatched: 5. The CDR3 covers 13 residues. This chain's CDR3 is CASRLGTAYGYTF. The CDR3 DNA reads TGTGCCAGCAGGCTCGGGACAGCCTATGGCTACACCTTC.

This sequence joins TRBV28 and TRBJ1-1; D unclear. V gave up 3 bases and J gave up 0 bases, with 8 bases separating them. This CDR3 has 14 amino acids. Germline V gives CDR1 MDHEN, CDR2 SYDVKM. In nucleotides, the CDR3 is TGTGCCAGCAGTTTGGTTAATCTGAACACTGAAGCTTTCTTT. Its translation: CASSLVNLNTEAFF.

This clone was seen a handful of times. The chain carries TRBV18 and TRBJ1-1; TRBD1 matches 9 bases. The junction had 2 bases not matched to a gene; V was cut back by 3 bases and J by 0 bases. The V gene's germline CDR1 is KGHSH and CDR2 LQKENI. This CDR3 has 15 residues. Here the CDR3 reads CASSPTGGMNTEAFF. The DNA for the CDR3 is TGTGCCAGCTCACCGACAGGGGGAATGAACACTGAAGCTTTCTTT.

The V gene is TRBV6-6, the J gene TRBJ2-7; D may be TRBD2 (6 bases). The CDR3 length is 15 residues. Trimming took off 4 bases at V and 2 bases at J, with 15 bases between the two ends. Looked up from germline, CDR1 is MNHNY and CDR2 is SVGAGI (reference sequence). This CDR3 is CASSSTPTRTYEQYF. As DNA, the CDR3 is TGTGCCAGCAGTTCAACTCCGACTAGAACCTACGAGCAGTACTTC.

CDR3 DNA: TGTGCCAGCAGTCGTACTACAGGGGCAACTAATGAAAAACTGTTTTTT. It codes for CASSRTTGATNEKLFF. V and J are TRBV27 and TRBJ1-4; the match to TRBD1 covers 7 bases. V dropped 5 bases and J dropped 0; count of bases not matched to a gene: 6. The germline gives CDR1 MNHEY, CDR2 SMNVEV (reference sequence). CDR3 length: 16 amino acids.

V is TRBV6-1 and J is TRBJ2-7; TRBD2 agrees at 7 bases. V lost 4 bases, J lost 0 bases, and 3 bases stayed unmatched. CDR1 and CDR2 from the germline V gene are MNHNS and SASEGT. This CDR3 is built from 14 residues. CDR3 nucleotides: TGTGCCAGCAGTGGAGGCGGGAGCTCCTACGAGCAGTACTTC. This codes for CASSGGGSSYEQYF.

This sequence joins TRBV28 and TRBJ2-7, with D possibly matching TRBD2 (7 bases). CDR1 MDHEN and CDR2 SYDVKM come from the germline V gene. The V and J ends lost 4 bases and 3 bases respectively, with 16 bases between them. The CDR3 has 15 amino acids. As DNA, the CDR3 is TGTGCCAGCAGTTCCCCGGGGGGCTGGGGCTACGAGCAGTACTTC. Translated: CASSSPGGWGYEQYF.

This clone has just one count. This sequence joins TRBV5-5 and TRBJ1-5, with a tentative D call TRBD1 (5 bases). The CDR3 has 15 residues. Germline CDR1 reads SGHKS; CDR2 reads YYEKEE (reference sequence). V was clipped by 4 bases and J by 3 bases, with 14 bases between them. The CDR3 DNA is TGTGCCAGCAGCCGGCTAGACAGTTTCAATCAGCCCCAGCATTTT. Its protein is CASSRLDSFNQPQHF. The full variable domain, in which reference TRBV5-5 and TRBJ1-5 provide the parts outside the CDR3, is DAGVTQSPTHLIKTRGQQVTLRCSPISGHKSVSWYQQVLGQGPQFIFQYYEKEERGRGNFPDRFSARQFPNYSSELNVNALLLGDSALYLCASSRLDSFNQPQHFGDGTRLSIL.

This rearrangement joins TRBV4-2 to TRBJ2-1; D not resolved. The V gene's germline CDR1 is LGHNA and CDR2 YNFKEQ. The V end lost 0 bases, the J end lost 3 bases, and 9 bases lay between the germline ends. CDR3 length: 15 residues. CDR3 sequence reads: CASSQDSGSYNEQFF. The DNA for the CDR3 is TGTGCCAGCAGCCAAGATTCTGGCAGCTACAATGAGCAGTTCTTC.

V and J are TRBV7-2 and TRBJ1-2; D is ambiguous. This CDR3 is 15 amino acids long. Germline-derived CDR1 and CDR2 are SGHTA and FQGNSA. The ends were cut back, 5 bases at V and 4 bases at J, with 17 bases in the middle. The CDR3 region is CASSTPRGVSYGYTF. CDR3 DNA: TGTGCCAGCAGCACTCCAAGAGGTGTTAGCTATGGCTACACCTTC.

The rearrangement joins TRBV23-1 to TRBJ1-2; TRBD1 agrees at 9 bases. TRBV23-1 is an ORF, and what it does is uncertain. The junction had 8 bases not matched to a gene; V was cut back by 0 bases and J by 0 bases. The CDR3 totals 18 residues. The CDR3 nucleotides read TGCGCCAGCAGTCAATCGGGGACAGGGAAGGCGTCTAACTATGGCTACACCTTC. It specifies CASSQSGTGKASNYGYTF.

This clone was seen only once. This rearrangement joins TRBV28 to TRBJ1-1; TRBD1 might be the D (5 bases). CDR1 is MDHEN and CDR2 is SYDVKM in the germline V gene. The ends were cut back, 9 bases at V and 1 base at J, with 18 bases in the middle. CDR3 length equals 15 residues. DNA of the CDR3: TGTGCCAGTCCCCCGGGCAGGGAGAGGAACACTGAAGCTTTCTTT. Translated: CASPPGRERNTEAFF.